This T cell receptor beta chain was recorded in a study of blood T cell repertoires in COVID-19. Recruitment covered about two dozen US areas and drew participants whose ages spanned roughly 18 to 100 years. Participant-reported clinical history was the basis for cohort assignment. All recovered Cohort 3 donors got two negative PCRs, got clearance, or saw symptom resolution. Trimming stripped 4 bases from V and 3 bases from J, with 13 bases between. The CDR3 contains 15 residues. The germline V gene has CDR1 LGHNA and CDR2 YSLEER. Original handling: Counts of nucleated cells, estimated from reference gene primer amplification, were obtained. The assay was immunoSEQ multiplex PCR, and TCRdb's table has in-frame clones only and misses some. V, J and clone size were drawn from that table, and D and trimming were deduced from the DNA. This sample yields about 160,000 clones, of which roughly 88% are seen a single time; less than 8% belongs to the top ten.

Material: PBMCs or T cells enriched from blood (not recorded which). This TCR derives from a woman aged 50 to 60 who had recovered from COVID-19. This rearrangement joins TRBV4-3 to TRBJ1-3; D possibly corresponds to TRBD1 (5 bases). The CDR3 sequence: CASSLQGRVGNTIYF. The CDR3 coding sequence is TGCGCCAGCAGCCTTCAGGGCAGGGTTGGAAACACCATATATTTT.